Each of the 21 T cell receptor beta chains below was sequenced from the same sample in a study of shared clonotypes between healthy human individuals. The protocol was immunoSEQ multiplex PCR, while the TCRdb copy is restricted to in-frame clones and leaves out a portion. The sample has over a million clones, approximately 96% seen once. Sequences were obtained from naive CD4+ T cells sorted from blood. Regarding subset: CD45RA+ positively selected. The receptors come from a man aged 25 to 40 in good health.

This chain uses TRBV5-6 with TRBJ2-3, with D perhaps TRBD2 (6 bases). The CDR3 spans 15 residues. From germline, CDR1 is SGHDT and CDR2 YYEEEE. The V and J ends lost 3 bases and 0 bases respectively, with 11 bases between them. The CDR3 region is CASSSLAESTDTQYF. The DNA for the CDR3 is TGTGCCAGCAGCTCTTTAGCGGAGAGCACAGATACGCAGTATTTT.

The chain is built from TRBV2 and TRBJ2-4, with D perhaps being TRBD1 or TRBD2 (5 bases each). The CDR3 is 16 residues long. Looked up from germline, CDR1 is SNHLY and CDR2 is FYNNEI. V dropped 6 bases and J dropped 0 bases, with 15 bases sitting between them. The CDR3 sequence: CASRGPFLLAKNIQYF. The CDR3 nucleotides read TGTGCCAGCAGGGGACCTTTTTTGCTAGCCAAAAACATTCAGTACTTC. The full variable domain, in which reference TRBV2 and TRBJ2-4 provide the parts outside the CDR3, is EPEVTQTPSHQVTQMGQEVILRCVPISNHLYFYWYRQILGQKVEFLVSFYNNEISEKSEIFDDQFSVERPDGSNFTLKIRSTKLEDSAMYFCASRGPFLLAKNIQYFGAGTRLSVL.

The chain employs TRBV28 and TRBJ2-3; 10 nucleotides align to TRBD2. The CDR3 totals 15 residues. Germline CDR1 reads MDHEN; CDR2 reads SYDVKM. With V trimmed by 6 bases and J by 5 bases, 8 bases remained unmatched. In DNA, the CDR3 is TGTGCCAGCAGCCCTGGGACTAGCGTAGGAGATACGCAGTATTTT. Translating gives CASSPGTSVGDTQYF.

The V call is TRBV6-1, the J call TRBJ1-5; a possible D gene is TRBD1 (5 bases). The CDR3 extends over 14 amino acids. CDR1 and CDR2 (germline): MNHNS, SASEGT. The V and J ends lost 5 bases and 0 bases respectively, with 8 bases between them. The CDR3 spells CASSPTGSNQPQHF. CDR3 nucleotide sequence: TGTGCCAGCAGTCCCACAGGTAGCAATCAGCCCCAGCATTTT.

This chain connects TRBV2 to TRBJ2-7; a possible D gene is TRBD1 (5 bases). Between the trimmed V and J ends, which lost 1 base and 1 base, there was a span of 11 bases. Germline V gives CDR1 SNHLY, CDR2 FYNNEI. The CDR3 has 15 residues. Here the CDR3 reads CASSEGLQGSYEQYF. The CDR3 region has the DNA TGTGCCAGCAGTGAAGGATTGCAGGGATCCTACGAGCAGTACTTC. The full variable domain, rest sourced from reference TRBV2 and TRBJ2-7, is EPEVTQTPSHQVTQMGQEVILRCVPISNHLYFYWYRQILGQKVEFLVSFYNNEISEKSEIFDDQFSVERPDGSNFTLKIRSTKLEDSAMYFCASSEGLQGSYEQYFGPGTRLTVT.

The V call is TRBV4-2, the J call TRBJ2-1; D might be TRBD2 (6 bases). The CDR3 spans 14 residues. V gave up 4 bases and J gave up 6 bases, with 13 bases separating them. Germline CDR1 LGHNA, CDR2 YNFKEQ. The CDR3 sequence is CASSPTGVTNEQFF. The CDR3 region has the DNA TGTGCCAGCAGCCCAACGGGAGTTACCAATGAGCAGTTCTTC.

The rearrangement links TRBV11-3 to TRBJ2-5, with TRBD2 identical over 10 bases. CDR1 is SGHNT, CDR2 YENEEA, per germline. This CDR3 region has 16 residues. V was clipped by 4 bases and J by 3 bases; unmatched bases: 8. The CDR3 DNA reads TGTGCCAGCAGCTACGGCTCTAGCGGGAGAGAAGAGACCCAGTACTTC. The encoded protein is CASSYGSSGREETQYF.

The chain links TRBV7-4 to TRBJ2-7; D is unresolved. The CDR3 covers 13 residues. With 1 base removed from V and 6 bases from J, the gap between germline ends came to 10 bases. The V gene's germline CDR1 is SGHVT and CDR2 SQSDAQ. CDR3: CASSLEAFGEQYF. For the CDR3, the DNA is TGTGCCAGCAGCTTAGAAGCGTTTGGCGAGCAGTACTTC.

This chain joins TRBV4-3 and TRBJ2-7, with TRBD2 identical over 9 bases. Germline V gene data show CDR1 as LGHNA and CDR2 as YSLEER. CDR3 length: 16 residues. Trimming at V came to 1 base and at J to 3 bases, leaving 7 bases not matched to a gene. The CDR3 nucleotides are TGCGCCAGCAGCCAAGTTAGCGGGAGTGTAGTCTACGAGCAGTACTTC. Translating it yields CASSQVSGSVVYEQYF.

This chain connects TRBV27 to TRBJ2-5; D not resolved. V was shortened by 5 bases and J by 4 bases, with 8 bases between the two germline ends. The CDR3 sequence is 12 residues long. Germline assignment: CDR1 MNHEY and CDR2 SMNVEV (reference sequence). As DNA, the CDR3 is TGTGCCAGCAGTACTCCAGGAGAGACCCAGTACTTC. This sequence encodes CASSTPGETQYF.

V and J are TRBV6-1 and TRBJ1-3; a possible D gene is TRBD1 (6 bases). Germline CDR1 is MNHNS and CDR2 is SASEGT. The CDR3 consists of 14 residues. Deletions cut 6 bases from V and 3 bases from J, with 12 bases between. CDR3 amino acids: CASREQGGGNTIYF. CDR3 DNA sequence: TGTGCCAGCAGAGAACAGGGTGGTGGAAACACCATATATTTT.

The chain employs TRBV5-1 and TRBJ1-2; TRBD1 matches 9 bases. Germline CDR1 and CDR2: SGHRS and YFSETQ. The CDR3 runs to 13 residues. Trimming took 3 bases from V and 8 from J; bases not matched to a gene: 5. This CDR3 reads CASSSGQGEGYTF. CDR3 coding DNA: TGCGCCAGCAGCTCGGGACAGGGAGAGGGCTACACCTTC.

The CDR3, as DNA: TGTGCCAGCAGCCCCCGAGAGGGGTTCTCCTACGAGCAGTACTTC. This encodes CASSPREGFSYEQYF. The V and J genes are TRBV5-5 and TRBJ2-7; D might be TRBD1 or TRBD2, each matching 5 bases. The V end lost 4 bases, the J end lost 0 bases, and 14 bases lay between the germline ends. The CDR3 runs to 15 residues. Germline CDR1 SGHKS, CDR2 YYEKEE (reference sequence). Filled out from reference TRBV5-5 and TRBJ2-7, the complete variable domain reads DAGVTQSPTHLIKTRGQQVTLRCSPISGHKSVSWYQQVLGQGPQFIFQYYEKEERGRGNFPDRFSARQFPNYSSELNVNALLLGDSALYLCASSPREGFSYEQYFGPGTRLTVT.

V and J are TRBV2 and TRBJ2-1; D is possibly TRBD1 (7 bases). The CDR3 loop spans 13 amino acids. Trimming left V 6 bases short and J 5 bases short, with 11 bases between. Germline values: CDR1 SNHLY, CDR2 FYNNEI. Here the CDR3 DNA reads TGTGCCAGCAGGCGGGACAGCAACAATGAGCAGTTCTTC. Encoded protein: CASRRDSNNEQFF. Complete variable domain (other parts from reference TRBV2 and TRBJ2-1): EPEVTQTPSHQVTQMGQEVILRCVPISNHLYFYWYRQILGQKVEFLVSFYNNEISEKSEIFDDQFSVERPDGSNFTLKIRSTKLEDSAMYFCASRRDSNNEQFFGPGTRLTVL.

The CDR3 DNA sequence: TGTGCCAGTCAAGGTGACAGGATCGGGAGCAATCAGCCCCAGCATTTT. Residues: CASQGDRIGSNQPQHF. V and J are TRBV7-9 and TRBJ1-5; a weak D match, TRBD1 (6 bases). Germline values: CDR1 SEHNR, CDR2 FQNEAQ (reference sequence). Trimming pared 9 bases from V and 1 base from J, leaving 19 bases between. The CDR3 spans 16 residues. Variable domain in full (rest from reference TRBV7-9 and TRBJ1-5): DTGVSQNPRHKITKRGQNVTFRCDPISEHNRLYWYRQTLGQGPEFLTYFQNEAQLEKSRLLSDRFSAERPKGSFSTLEIQRTEQGDSAMYLCASQGDRIGSNQPQHFGDGTRLSIL.

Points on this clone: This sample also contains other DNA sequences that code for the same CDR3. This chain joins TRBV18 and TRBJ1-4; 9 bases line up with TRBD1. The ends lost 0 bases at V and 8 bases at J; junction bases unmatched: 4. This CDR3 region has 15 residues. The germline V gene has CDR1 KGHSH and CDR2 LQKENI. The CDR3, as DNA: TGTGCCAGCTCACCACCGGGACAGGGCGGGGAAAAACTGTTTTTT. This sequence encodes CASSPPGQGGEKLFF.

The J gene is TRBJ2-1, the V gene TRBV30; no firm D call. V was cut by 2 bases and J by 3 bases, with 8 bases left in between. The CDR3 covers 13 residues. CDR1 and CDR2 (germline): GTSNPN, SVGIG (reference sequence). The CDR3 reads CAWSRIFYNEQFF. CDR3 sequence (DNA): TGTGCCTGGAGTCGGATTTTCTACAATGAGCAGTTCTTC.

The CDR3 DNA reads as TGTGCCAGCAGCCGCGGGACTAACTTCTACAATGAGCAGTTCTTC. This gives the protein CASSRGTNFYNEQFF. This rearrangement joins TRBV7-8 to TRBJ2-1, with 7 bases aligning to TRBD2. With 5 bases clipped from V and 3 bases from J, the junction kept 7 bases outside the gene matches. Germline V gene sequence: CDR1 SGHVS, CDR2 FQNEAQ. There are 15 residues in the CDR3.

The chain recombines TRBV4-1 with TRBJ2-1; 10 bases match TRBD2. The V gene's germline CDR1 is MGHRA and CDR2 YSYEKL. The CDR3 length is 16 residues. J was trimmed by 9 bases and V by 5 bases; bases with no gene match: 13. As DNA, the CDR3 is TGCGCCAGCAGCTCCCCATCCCAGCGGGAGGGCCGTGAGCAGTTCTTC. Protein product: CASSSPSQREGREQFF.

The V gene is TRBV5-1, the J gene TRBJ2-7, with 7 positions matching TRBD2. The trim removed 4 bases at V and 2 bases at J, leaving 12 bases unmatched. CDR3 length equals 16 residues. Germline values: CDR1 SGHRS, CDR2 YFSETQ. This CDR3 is CASSLVPGLRAYEQYF. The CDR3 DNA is TGCGCCAGCAGCCTGGTTCCGGGACTAAGGGCCTACGAGCAGTACTTC.

CDR3 sequence: CASSSGTSGRRFYEQFF. In nucleotides, the CDR3 is TGTGCCAGCAGTTCCGGGACTAGCGGGAGGAGGTTTTATGAGCAGTTCTTC. V gene TRBV27 combines with J gene TRBJ2-1; TRBD2 matches at 15 bases. J gave up 8 bases and V 4 bases, and 9 bases lay outside the gene matches. The CDR3 contains 17 residues. Germline-derived CDR1 and CDR2 are MNHEY and SMNVEV (reference sequence).